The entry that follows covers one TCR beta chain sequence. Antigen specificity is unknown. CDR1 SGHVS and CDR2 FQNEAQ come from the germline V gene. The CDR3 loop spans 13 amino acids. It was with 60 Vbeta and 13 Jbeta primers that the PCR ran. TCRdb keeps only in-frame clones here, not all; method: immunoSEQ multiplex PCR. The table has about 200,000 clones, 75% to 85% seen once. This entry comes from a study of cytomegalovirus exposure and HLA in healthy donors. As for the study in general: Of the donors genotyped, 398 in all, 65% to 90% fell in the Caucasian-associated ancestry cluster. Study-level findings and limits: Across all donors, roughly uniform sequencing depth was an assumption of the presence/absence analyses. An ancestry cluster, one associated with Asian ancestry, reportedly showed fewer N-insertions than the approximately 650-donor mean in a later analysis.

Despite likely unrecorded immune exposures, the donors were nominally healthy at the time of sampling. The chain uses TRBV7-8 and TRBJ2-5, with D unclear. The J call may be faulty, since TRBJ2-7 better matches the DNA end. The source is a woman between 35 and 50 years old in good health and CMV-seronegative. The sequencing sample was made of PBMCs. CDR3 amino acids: CASSARVAYEQYF. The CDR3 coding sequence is TGTGCCAGCAGCGCTCGGGTGGCCTACGAGCAGTACTTC.